These T cell receptor beta chains were read from a single sample in a study of cytomegalovirus exposure and HLA in healthy donors. Generated by immunoSEQ multiplex PCR, the TCRdb table keeps only in-frame clones and is missing some. Of fewer than 200,000 clones in the sample, roughly 91% were seen once. Sample: PBMCs. The receptors originated from a man between 18 and 35 years old in good health and CMV-seropositive. CDR3s leave out the opening cysteine and the closing phenylalanine or tryptophan. A D gene is named only where the DNA matches it firmly.

TRBD1	13	TRBV7-6	TRBJ2-3	ASSTGTGTTDTQY
NA	11	TRBV6-5	TRBJ2-2	ASYRVSTGELF
NA	15	TRBV5-8	TRBJ1-3	ASSLLVSLNSGNTIY
NA	12	TRBV27	TRBJ2-3	ASSYSVGGDTQY
TRBD2	14	TRBV7-8	TRBJ2-5	ASLTPRGYLQETQY
TRBD1	16	TRBV15	TRBJ1-5	ATSSDKWDRLFNQPQH
NA	13	TRBV2	TRBJ2-3	ASSPGVVKTDTQY
NA	10	TRBV15	TRBJ1-1	ATTSGGVEAF
NA	11	TRBV7-9	TRBJ1-5	ASSLASNQPQH
NA	12	TRBV6-5	TRBJ2-3	ASRRPGLLLTQY
TRBD2	12	TRBV9	TRBJ2-7	ASSRGGNPYEQY
TRBD1	13	TRBV2	TRBJ1-1	ASKLGRGPSGEAF
NA	13	TRBV5-1	TRBJ2-2	ASSATGQNTGELF
NA	13	TRBV10-3	TRBJ1-4	AISEWEGNGEKLF
TRBD2	13	TRBV5-1	TRBJ2-1	ASSPPGTTYNEQF
TRBD2	13	TRBV5-5	TRBJ2-3	ASSHRTSGTDTQY
NA	13	TRBV18	TRBJ2-5	ASSPEAGAGETQY
NA	14	TRBV7-9	TRBJ2-1	ASSLGSDTLRNEQF
NA	11	TRBV6-5	TRBJ1-1	ASSLVANTEAF
NA	13	TRBV27	TRBJ2-7	ASSSRTGPSYEQY
TRBD1	13	TRBV25-1	TRBJ1-2	ASSELGQDGSGYT
NA	13	TRBV19	TRBJ2-7	ASSLMSGNSYEQY
NA	11	TRBV18	TRBJ2-7	ASSPPSRDEQY
TRBD1	12	TRBV27	TRBJ1-2	ASSPDRGAYGYT
TRBD2	11	TRBV5-1	TRBJ2-7	ASRAGSNYEQY
TRBD1	11	TRBV27	TRBJ1-1	ASSRTGNTEAF
NA	12	TRBV7-3	TRBJ2-2	ASSFTANTGELF
TRBD2	14	TRBV5-1	TRBJ2-6	ASGTSGSSGANVLT
NA	15	TRBV4-1	TRBJ2-5	ASSQDIGQGQGETQY
TRBD1	13	TRBV29-1	TRBJ2-3	SVDSRDREADTQY
TRBD1	13	TRBV5-8	TRBJ2-3	ASSLGTGYTDTQY
NA	11	TRBV11-2	TRBJ2-1	ASSLGLGAEQF
NA	15	TRBV5-4	TRBJ2-1	ASSLAEVRGKGNEQF
TRBD1	12	TRBV11-2	TRBJ2-7	ASSPVQGAYEQY
TRBD1	12	TRBV7-2	TRBJ1-1	ASSRTGGPMYAF
TRBD2	15	TRBV5-1	TRBJ2-1	ASSLSASGSSYNEQF
TRBD2	13	TRBV9	TRBJ2-5	ASSVGGSSGETQY
NA	14	TRBV27	TRBJ2-1	ASSFQTGRGEYEQF
NA	12	TRBV2	TRBJ2-2	ASSVREDTGELF
NA	13	TRBV7-9	TRBJ1-2	ASSVVSGGAYGYT